Described below is a single TCR beta chain sequence and its context. This entry comes from a study of shared clonotypes between healthy human individuals. V was clipped by 0 bases and J by 0 bases; unmatched bases: 6. Germline loops: CDR1 MGHRA, CDR2 YSYEKL. This CDR3 spans 18 amino acids. CD4+ cell separation produced CD45RA+ naive and CD45RA-negative memory subsets. Sequencing was performed with immunoSEQ multiplex PCR; in TCRdb, only in-frame clones are kept and a portion is missing. The sample lists millions of clones, over 90% occurring once. This TCR came from a man in his late teens or twenties in good health. Some clones in this sample may be carry-over from other donors' samples. V and J are TRBV4-1 and TRBJ2-3; 10 bases are shared with TRBD2. The sequenced material came from naive CD4+ T cells from PBMCs. Subset specified: CD45RA+ positively selected. The CDR3 coding sequence is TGCGCCAGCAGCCAAGACAGGACTAGCGGAGATAGCACAGATACGCAGTATTTT. Protein product: CASSQDRTSGDSTDTQYF.